The sequence of this T cell receptor beta chain was determined in a study of response to subunit inactivated influenza vaccine. A single record per CDR3 protein comes from TCRdb applying MiXCR to the RT-PCR reads. The repertoire has around 540,000 distinct CDR3 sequences, approximately 12% of them found once; the top ten carry around 9.6%. Per the germline V gene, CDR1 is KGHDR and CDR2 is SFDVKD. This CDR3 has 13 amino acids. After removal of 9 bases from V and 1 base from J, the junction contained 1 base not matched to a gene. This sequence originates from a man in his fifties who received an inactivated influenza vaccine. The specimen comprised PBMCs from blood, sampled on the day of vaccination. The chain couples TRBV24-1 to TRBJ2-3; 9 nucleotides align to TRBD2. CDR3 sequence (DNA): TGTGCCACCGCGGGGGGGGGCACAGATACGCAGTATTTT. Translating gives CATAGGGTDTQYF.